What follows is one T cell receptor beta chain and its context. The repertoire was sequenced with immunoSEQ multiplex PCR; TCRdb's copy has only in-frame clones and lacks some. The profile shows tens of thousands of clones, about 92% of them singletons. This CDR3 is built from 12 residues. The ends lost 5 bases at V and 12 bases at J; junction bases unmatched: 3. Germline V gives CDR1 GTSNPN, CDR2 SVGIG (reference sequence). This sample is part of a study of T cell responses to AZD1222 COVID-19 vaccine. V usage is TRBV30 and J usage is TRBJ2-1, with TRBD2 matching over 14 bases. This clonotype originated in an adult in good health. Sequenced material: peripheral blood, taken on day 0 of AZD1222 vaccination. CDR3 region: CAWGTSGSSQFF. The CDR3 bases are TGTGCCTGGGGGACTAGCGGGAGCTCGCAGTTCTTC. Complete variable domain (other parts from reference TRBV30 and TRBJ2-1): SQTIHQWPATLVQPVGSPLSLECTVEGTSNPNLYWYRQAAGRGLQLLFYSVGIGQISSEVPQNLSASRPQDRQFILSSKKLLLSDSGFYLCAWGTSGSSQFFGPGTRLTVL.